A selection of T cell receptor beta chains follows, all from one sample in a study of shared clonotypes between healthy human individuals. Measured with immunoSEQ multiplex PCR; TCRdb has only the in-frame clones, and not every one. The table records roughly 2,500,000 clones, roughly 93% of them present only once. Source material: naive CD4+ T cells from PBMCs. These receptors were taken from a young man in good health. Some clones in this sample may be carry-over from other donors' samples. Each CDR3 is given with its conserved first and last residue. D genes are given only for firm matches. Clone size appears in some rows only: once, few, many, or a class for an expanded clone.

NA	TRBV29-1	TRBD1	TRBJ1-4	CSTRTGDEKLFF	TGCAGCACCCGGACAGGGGATGAAAAACTGTTTTTT
NA	TRBV27	NA	TRBJ2-1	CASQGRDLYNEQFF	TGTGCCAGCCAGGGCCGGGACTTGTACAATGAGCAGTTCTTC
NA	TRBV20-1	NA	TRBJ2-1	CSAAQGNEQFF	TGCAGTGCTGCCCAGGGGAATGAGCAGTTCTTC
NA	TRBV28	NA	TRBJ1-1	CASSLFLSDTYEAFF	TGTGCCAGCAGTTTGTTTCTTTCGGACACCTATGAAGCTTTCTTT
NA	TRBV25-1	NA	TRBJ2-1	CASSHLSSYNEQFF	TGTGCCAGCAGTCATCTGAGCTCCTACAATGAGCAGTTCTTC
NA	TRBV19	TRBD2	TRBJ2-3	CASSMKGLAVSTDTQYF	TGTGCCAGTAGTATGAAGGGACTAGCGGTTAGCACAGATACGCAGTATTTT
NA	TRBV28	NA	TRBJ2-1	CASSTRLGYNEQFF	TGTGCCAGCTCTACCAGACTAGGGTACAATGAGCAGTTCTTC
NA	TRBV11-3	TRBD2	TRBJ2-2	CASSHGLAPDTGELFF	TGTGCCAGCAGCCACGGACTAGCGCCCGACACCGGGGAGCTGTTTTTT
NA	TRBV6-6	NA	TRBJ2-1	CASSRKDEQFF	TGTGCCAGCAGTCGTAAGGATGAGCAGTTCTTC
NA	TRBV5-1	TRBD1	TRBJ1-2	CASSRDRDGGYTF	TGCGCCAGCAGCCGGGACAGGGATGGTGGCTACACCTTC
NA	TRBV30	NA	TRBJ2-5	CAWSSSSETQYF	TGTGCCTGGAGTTCATCATCCGAGACCCAGTACTTC
NA	TRBV27	TRBD2	TRBJ2-2	CASRWGVTSGRAGGELFF	TGTGCCAGCAGATGGGGCGTCACTAGCGGGAGGGCAGGCGGGGAGCTGTTTTTT
NA	TRBV6-4	NA	TRBJ2-1	CAISLGGSIYNEQFF	TGTGCCATTTCGCTTGGGGGGAGTATTTACAATGAGCAGTTCTTC
NA	TRBV27	TRBD1	TRBJ2-5	CASKGHGTGSWTQYF	TGTGCCAGCAAGGGGCACGGGACAGGGTCGTGGACCCAGTACTTC
few	TRBV6-5	NA	TRBJ2-5	CASSYSRETQYF	TGTGCCAGCAGTTACTCGAGAGAGACCCAGTACTTC
NA	TRBV19	NA	TRBJ1-5	CATRGLGNQPQHF	TGTGCCACTCGGGGCCTCGGCAATCAGCCCCAGCATTTT
NA	TRBV19	NA	TRBJ1-5	CASSMGPRGGNQPQHF	TGTGCCAGTAGTATGGGCCCAAGGGGGGGCAATCAGCCCCAGCATTTT
NA	TRBV28	NA	TRBJ1-5	CASTSGGPGNQPQHF	TGTGCCAGCACCTCTGGGGGACCGGGCAATCAGCCCCAGCATTTT
NA	TRBV29-1	NA	TRBJ1-5	CSVALTTSSNQPQHF	TGCAGCGTTGCCCTGACCACTTCGAGCAATCAGCCCCAGCATTTT
NA	TRBV7-6	TRBD1	TRBJ2-5	CASSPRTGEPWETQYF	TGTGCCAGCAGCCCCCGGACAGGGGAACCATGGGAGACCCAGTACTTC
NA	TRBV5-5	NA	TRBJ2-3	CASSWNVLRTLSTDTQYF	TGTGCCAGCAGCTGGAACGTGTTAAGGACACTTAGCACAGATACGCAGTATTTT
NA	TRBV5-6	NA	TRBJ1-1	CASSSRTGLNSEAFF	TGTGCCAGCAGCTCTCGTACAGGGTTAAATAGTGAAGCTTTCTTT
NA	TRBV7-2	NA	TRBJ2-7	CASSLAASYEQYF	TGTGCCAGCAGCTTAGCTGCCAGCTACGAGCAGTACTTC
once	TRBV19	TRBD2	TRBJ2-7	CASSMRERTYEQYF	TGTGCCAGTAGTATGCGGGAGAGGACCTACGAGCAGTACTTC
NA	TRBV7-2	TRBD1	TRBJ2-3	CASSSRDRASDTQYF	TGTGCCAGCAGCTCTCGGGACAGGGCTTCAGATACGCAGTATTTT
NA	TRBV5-1	NA	TRBJ2-2	CASGNTGELFF	TGCGCCAGCGGAAACACCGGGGAGCTGTTTTTT
NA	TRBV19	TRBD1	TRBJ2-7	CASSTRLGGHPEQYF	TGTGCCAGTAGCACCAGGTTAGGGGGCCATCCGGAGCAGTACTTC
NA	TRBV28	TRBD1	TRBJ2-3	CASSPPDRGADTQYF	TGTGCCAGCAGTCCCCCCGACAGGGGGGCAGATACGCAGTATTTT
NA	TRBV2	NA	TRBJ1-2	CASSRFQGRGYTF	TGTGCCAGCAGTCGATTTCAGGGTCGCGGCTACACCTTC
NA	TRBV5-1	NA	TRBJ2-5	CASSFGIRQETQYF	TGCGCCAGCAGCTTTGGGATTCGACAAGAGACCCAGTACTTC
once	TRBV2	NA	TRBJ2-1	CASSGGLNNEQFF	TGTGCCAGCAGTGGGGGCCTCAACAATGAGCAGTTCTTC
NA	TRBV6-1	TRBD2	TRBJ2-7	CASTLRGDTAYEQYF	TGTGCCAGCACCCTGCGGGGGGACACCGCCTACGAGCAGTACTTC
NA	TRBV7-6	NA	TRBJ2-7	CASSLGARSYEQYF	TGTGCCAGCAGCTTAGGCGCCAGATCCTACGAGCAGTACTTC
once	TRBV28	TRBD1	TRBJ1-1	CASSPGGGTEAFF	TGTGCCAGCAGCCCAGGGGGGGGCACTGAAGCTTTCTTT
NA	TRBV5-6	NA	TRBJ1-5	CASSLGPSDNQPQHF	TGTGCCAGCAGCTTGGGGCCTAGTGACAATCAGCCCCAGCATTTT
NA	TRBV15	TRBD2	TRBJ2-7	CATSRDLAAYEQYF	TGTGCCACCAGCAGAGATCTAGCGGCCTACGAGCAGTACTTC
NA	TRBV11-2	NA	TRBJ2-7	CASNPGEQHSYEQYF	TGTGCCAGCAACCCCGGGGAGCAACACTCCTACGAGCAGTACTTC
NA	TRBV18	NA	TRBJ2-3	CASSPLAPPDTQYF	TGTGCCAGCTCACCACTGGCCCCCCCAGATACGCAGTATTTT
NA	TRBV30	TRBD1	TRBJ2-1	CAWRARTGNLYNEQFF	TGTGCCTGGAGGGCCCGGACAGGGAACTTATACAATGAGCAGTTCTTC
once	TRBV4-1	TRBD2	TRBJ2-2	CASSQDGAGGPGELFF	TGCGCCAGCAGCCAAGACGGGGCGGGAGGGCCCGGGGAGCTGTTTTTT
NA	TRBV5-1	TRBD1	TRBJ2-2	CASSSGQGVPGELFF	TGCGCCAGCAGCTCGGGACAGGGAGTGCCCGGGGAGCTGTTTTTT
NA	TRBV29-1	NA	TRBJ2-2	CSVEGYPGLRTGELFF	TGCAGCGTTGAAGGGTATCCGGGGTTAAGAACCGGGGAGCTGTTTTTT
NA	TRBV25-1	NA	TRBJ2-7	CASSEYGGYEQYF	TGTGCCAGCAGTGAATATGGCGGCTACGAGCAGTACTTC
NA	TRBV9	NA	TRBJ1-2	CASSSFPGAYGYTF	TGTGCCAGCAGCAGCTTCCCGGGTGCCTATGGCTACACCTTC
NA	TRBV5-4	NA	TRBJ2-6	CASSLGGNVLTF	TGTGCCAGCAGCTTGGGTGGCAACGTCCTGACTTTC
NA	TRBV25-1	NA	TRBJ2-3	CASKNPITDTQYF	TGTGCCAGCAAGAACCCGATCACAGATACGCAGTATTTT